This T cell receptor (beta chain) was observed in a study of a mutant IDH1 vaccine in newly diagnosed glioma. Overall study: Each patient was administered eight vaccinations, scheduled in weeks 1, 3, 5, 7, 11, 15, 19 and 23. Treated patients showed a male proportion of approximately 62%, a female proportion of roughly 40%, and a mean age of about 44 years.

Time point of the sample: week 11, during vaccination. In every dose of vaccine, 300 ug of mutant IDH1 20-mer peptide was given alongside topical imiquimod. Details on this clone: Its antigen is not identified.

The protocol was immunoSEQ multiplex PCR, while the TCRdb copy is restricted to in-frame clones and leaves out a portion. The sample has under 65,000 clones; 80% are singletons. The receptor was derived from a man aged 45-65 years with glioma. Source: PBMCs, taken from a glioma patient whose treatment included an IDH1 peptide vaccine.

The CDR3: CASSGGQGAYEEVFF. The CDR3 bases are TGTGCCAGCAGTGGAGGACAGGGTGCGTATGAGGAGGTGTTTTTT. The V gene is TRBV2, the J gene TRBJ1-4, with TRBD1 matching 8 bases. This CDR3 has 15 residues. Losses at the gene ends were 4 bases for V and 15 bases for J; bases not matched to a gene: 16. Germline V gene sequence: CDR1 SNHLY, CDR2 FYNNEI. Looking up the rest from reference TRBV2 and TRBJ1-4 gives the full variable domain: EPEVTQTPSHQVTQMGQEVILRCVPISNHLYFYWYRQILGQKVEFLVSFYNNEISEKSEIFDDQFSVERPDGSNFTLKIRSTKLEDSAMYFCASSGGQGAYEEVFFGSGTQLSVL.